This is a list of T cell receptor beta chains from one sample in a study of blood T cell repertoires in COVID-19. Using immunoSEQ multiplex PCR, the repertoire was profiled, and TCRdb retains in-frame clones only, with some absent. The sample holds 310,000 or so clones; about 91% are singletons and the top ten take just under 9%. Sequenced input: PBMCs or T cells enriched from blood (not recorded which). These receptors were collected from a woman under 30 who had recovered from COVID-19. Each CDR3 is given without its conserved first and last residue. Fields, in order: V gene, J gene, clone size, D gene, CDR3 protein. D genes are given only for firm matches. The listing skips clone size in some rows; elsewhere it reads once, few, many or a size class.

TRBV7-3	TRBJ2-2	.	.	ASGLAGRGGELF
TRBV10-3	TRBJ1-1	once	.	AISDSDRMNTEAF
TRBV7-2	TRBJ1-2	.	TRBD1	ASSLEGQGTLYGYT
TRBV7-2	TRBJ2-7	.	TRBD1	ASSSYLGRGLEQY
TRBV7-9	TRBJ1-2	.	.	ASSPEGVVGYGYT
TRBV15	TRBJ2-3	.	.	ATSRQLTDTQY
TRBV24-1	TRBJ2-1	.	TRBD2	ATSITGGPGSPTTSYNEQF
TRBV7-2	TRBJ1-4	.	TRBD1	ASSLLPGGGEKLF
TRBV6-5	TRBJ1-2	.	.	ASRQQGANHYGYT
TRBV7-3	TRBJ2-1	.	.	ASSFGGGFVSYNEQF
TRBV28	TRBJ1-2	once	.	ASEGLGAVDYGYT
TRBV12-5	TRBJ1-4	.	TRBD1	ARTGEPNEKLF
TRBV4-1	TRBJ1-1	.	.	ASSRRGGSNTEAF
TRBV2	TRBJ1-3	.	.	ASSLQGSGNTIY